Below, 7 T cell receptor beta chains from the same sample are listed, as sequenced in a study of human T cells and chemical hapten exposure. Each CDR3 protein gets one entry after TCRdb re-called the RACE reads with MiXCR. The sample has fewer than 60,000 distinct CDR3 sequences; around 9.3% are singletons. The sample's time point: patch test 1, 2 weeks after DPC sensitization. The treatment was: therapeutic diphenylcyclopropenone sensitization with weekly scalp DPC. Material: whole blood, obtained in connection with sensitization to the hapten diphenylcyclopropenone (DPC). These receptors all stem from a woman aged 50 to 60 with alopecia areata. Some clones in this sample may be carry-over from other donors' samples.

This clonotype was seen ten or more times. The rearrangement joins TRBV4-1 to TRBJ2-2; D gene ambiguous. CDR1 and CDR2 (germline): MGHRA, YSYEKL. The CDR3 runs 16 residues. V was trimmed by 0 bases and J by 4 bases, leaving 12 bases between them. The CDR3 loop is CASSQDRLLITGELFF. CDR3 nucleotides: TGCGCCAGCAGCCAAGACAGACTCCTAATCACCGGGGAGCTGTTTTTT.

The chain is built from TRBV7-6 and TRBJ2-2; D gene ambiguous. Germline V gene sequence: CDR1 SGHVS, CDR2 FNYEAQ. Trimming took off 1 base at V and 4 bases at J, with 16 bases between the two ends. CDR3 length: 17 residues. Here the CDR3 DNA reads TGTGCCAGCAGCTTAGTGAGTCTGAGTATCGGCACCGGGGAGCTGTTTTTT. Its protein is CASSLVSLSIGTGELFF.

The genes are TRBV7-2 and TRBJ2-7, with TRBD2 identical over 13 bases. The CDR3 loop spans 16 amino acids. The germline V gene encodes CDR1 SGHTA and CDR2 FQGNSA. V was pared by 4 bases and J by 4 bases, with 7 bases of the junction left unmatched. The CDR3 nucleotides read TGTGCCAGCAGCTCTCCCGGACTAGCGGGAGTTTACGAGCAGTACTTC. Protein product: CASSSPGLAGVYEQYF.

Remarks on this clonotype: One base away lies a much larger clone, so this may be a sequencing read error. This chain links TRBV11-3 with TRBJ2-3; TRBD1 is a possible D gene (6 bases). The CDR3 length is 15 residues. CDR1 is SGHNT, CDR2 YENEEA, per germline. This CDR3 is CVSSSRQGSTDTQYF. CDR3 in DNA: TGTGTCAGCAGCTCCCGCCAGGGGTCCACAGATACGCAGTATTTT.

This clonotype was picked up a small number of times. The rearrangement joins TRBV29-1 to TRBJ2-4; D remains unclear. V lost 7 bases to trimming and J lost 8 bases, with 18 bases between them. This CDR3 has 13 amino acids. Per germline, CDR1 SQVTM and CDR2 ANQGSEA. CDR3 protein: CSATRAPVDIQYF. The CDR3 region has the DNA TGCAGCGCTACCCGGGCCCCGGTAGACATTCAGTACTTC.

This clonotype was picked up many times. V and J are TRBV6-6 and TRBJ2-3; 11 bases map to TRBD2. Germline CDR1 MNHNY, CDR2 SVGAGI (reference sequence). The CDR3 extends over 17 amino acids. V lost 0 bases to trimming and J lost 5 bases; unmatched junction nucleotides: 7. The CDR3 spells CASSYSGASGGRDTQYF. CDR3 bases: TGTGCCAGCAGTTACTCCGGGGCTAGCGGGGGGCGAGATACGCAGTATTTT.

This clonotype was seen ten or more times. The chain combines TRBV5-5 with TRBJ2-7; 7 bases align to TRBD1. CDR1 is SGHKS, CDR2 YYEKEE, per germline (reference sequence). The CDR3 extends over 14 amino acids. The J segment lost 2 bases and the V segment lost 4 bases, leaving 6 bases of the junction unmatched. Written as DNA, the CDR3 is TGTGCCAGCAGCACAAGGACAGGAGCCTACGAGCAGTACTTC. This translates into CASSTRTGAYEQYF.